This TCR beta chain was profiled in a study of T cell responses to AZD1222 COVID-19 vaccine. The germline CDR1 and CDR2 sequences are SGHTA and FQGNSA. The CDR3 extends over 14 amino acids. V lost 1 base, J lost 5 bases, and 6 bases lay in between. Some clones are missing from TCRdb's copy, which holds only in-frame ones; the method was immunoSEQ multiplex PCR. The sample consists of 120,000 or so clones, around 91% of them appearing once. The material was peripheral blood, obtained on day 0 of MenACWY control vaccination. The TCR was taken from an adult in good health. J is TRBJ1-6 and V is TRBV7-2; D unresolved. DNA of the CDR3: TGTGCCAGCAGCTTAGTTCCAAATAATTCACCCCTCCACTTT. Translating it yields CASSLVPNNSPLHF.